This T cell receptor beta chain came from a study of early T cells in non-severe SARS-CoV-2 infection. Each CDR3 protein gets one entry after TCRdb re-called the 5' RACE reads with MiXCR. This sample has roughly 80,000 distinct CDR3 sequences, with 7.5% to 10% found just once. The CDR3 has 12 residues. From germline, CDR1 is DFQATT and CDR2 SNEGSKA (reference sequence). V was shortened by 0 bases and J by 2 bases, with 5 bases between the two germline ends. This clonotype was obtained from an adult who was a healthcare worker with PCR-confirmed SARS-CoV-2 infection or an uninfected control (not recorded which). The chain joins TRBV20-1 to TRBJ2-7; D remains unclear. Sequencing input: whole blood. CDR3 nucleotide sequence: TGCAGTGCTAGAGAGGGCCCCTACGAGCAGTACTTC. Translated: CSAREGPYEQYF.